These 26 T cell receptor beta chains came from one sample sequenced in a study of cytomegalovirus exposure and HLA in healthy donors. The PCR contained 60 Vbeta and 13 Jbeta primers. TCRdb's copy holds only in-frame clones and misses some; the assay was immunoSEQ multiplex PCR. There are 100,000 or so clones in the sample; about 80% occur only once, and 10% lies in the top ten. Sequencing was done on a sample of PBMCs. The receptors here all came from a human donor in good health.

The chain employs TRBV19 and TRBJ1-1; TRBD1 agrees at 7 bases. CDR3 size: 15 residues. Germline values: CDR1 LNHDA, CDR2 SQIVND (reference sequence). After removal of 9 bases from V and 5 bases from J, the junction contained 15 bases not matched to a gene. CDR3 DNA: TGTGCCAGCAAAATTTCGACAGGGCAGGGGACTGAAGCTTTCTTT. It codes for CASKISTGQGTEAFF.

The genes are TRBV28 and TRBJ2-5; 9 bases fit TRBD1. The J segment lost 5 bases and the V segment lost 5 bases, leaving 15 bases of the junction unmatched. Germline assignment: CDR1 MDHEN and CDR2 SYDVKM. This CDR3 spans 17 amino acids. The CDR3 spells CASSPSGTGSWGETQYF. As DNA, the CDR3 is TGTGCCAGCAGTCCCTCCGGGACAGGGTCCTGGGGTGAGACCCAGTACTTC.

The rearrangement joins TRBV11-2 to TRBJ1-2; the D is unclear. The germline gives CDR1 SGHAT, CDR2 FQNNGV. This CDR3 is 11 amino acids long. V was clipped by 5 bases and J by 2 bases, with 3 bases between them. As DNA, the CDR3 is TGTGCCAGCAGCCGGAACTATGGCTACACCTTC. Its protein is CASSRNYGYTF.

The chain uses TRBV5-1 and TRBJ2-5, with TRBD1 matching over 8 bases. J gave up 2 bases and V 4 bases, and 7 bases lay outside the gene matches. CDR3 size: 15 residues. Germline values: CDR1 SGHRS, CDR2 YFSETQ. CDR3 nucleotide sequence: TGCGCCAGCAGCCCAAAGACAGGGGCACAAGAGACCCAGTACTTC. As protein: CASSPKTGAQETQYF.

The genes are TRBV2 and TRBJ2-7, with TRBD1 matching over 8 bases. CDR1 is SNHLY, CDR2 FYNNEI, per germline. Trimming took 6 bases from V and 3 from J; bases not matched to a gene: 7. The CDR3 extends over 14 amino acids. The CDR3 loop is CASRDAGQVYEQYF. The CDR3 nucleotides read TGTGCCAGCAGGGACGCGGGACAGGTCTACGAGCAGTACTTC.

The CDR3 loop reads CASSLAGGVGEKLFF. As DNA, the CDR3 is TGTGCCAGCAGCTTAGCAGGGGGGGTGGGGGAAAAACTGTTTTTT. This chain uses TRBV7-2 with TRBJ1-4; TRBD1 might be the D (6 bases). CDR3 size: 15 residues. CDR1 SGHTA and CDR2 FQGNSA come from the germline V gene. The V end lost 0 bases, the J end lost 8 bases, and 13 bases lay between the germline ends.

The chain couples TRBV6-6 to TRBJ2-2, with 10 bases identical to TRBD1. The V gene's germline CDR1 is MNHNY and CDR2 SVGAGI (reference sequence). The V gene end was trimmed by 5 bases and the J gene end by 4 bases; junction bases not matched to a gene: 7. This CDR3 has 16 amino acids. CDR3 sequence: CASSPRQGAGTGELFF. Here the CDR3 DNA reads TGTGCCAGCAGTCCCCGACAGGGGGCTGGCACCGGGGAGCTGTTTTTT.

The chain links TRBV2 to TRBJ2-5, with 13 nucleotides matching TRBD2. The CDR3 is 14 amino acids. Germline CDR1 is SNHLY and CDR2 is FYNNEI. J gave up 2 bases and V 7 bases, and 1 base lay outside the gene matches. CDR3 in amino acids: CASTGLAGQETQYF. The CDR3 nucleotides read TGTGCCAGCACGGGACTAGCGGGGCAAGAGACCCAGTACTTC.

This chain uses TRBV27 with TRBJ2-7, with 7 nucleotides matching TRBD1. The J segment lost 1 base and the V segment lost 5 bases, leaving 5 bases of the junction unmatched. Germline lookup yields CDR1 MNHEY and CDR2 SMNVEV (reference sequence). This CDR3 is 14 amino acids long. The CDR3, as DNA: TGTGCCAGCAGTCCCACCAGGGGGTCCTACGAGCAGTACTTC. Translated, it gives CASSPTRGSYEQYF.

The chain joins TRBV7-9 to TRBJ2-5; 7 bases map to TRBD1. The CDR3 totals 15 residues. J lost 3 bases, V lost 5 bases, and 9 bases had no gene match. Germline CDR1 is SEHNR and CDR2 is FQNEAQ (reference sequence). The chain's CDR3 is CASSQTGTEKETQYF. CDR3 nucleotides: TGTGCCAGCAGCCAGACCGGGACAGAGAAAGAGACCCAGTACTTC.

The count of this clone is one. The chain combines TRBV11-1 with TRBJ2-1; 7 bases align to TRBD2. V was pared by 2 bases and J by 6 bases, with 4 bases of the junction left unmatched. CDR3 size: 14 residues. CDR1 and CDR2 from the germline V gene are SGHAT and FQDESV (reference sequence). CDR3 nucleotides: TGTGCCAGCAGCTTATATCTAGCGGCCAATGAGCAGTTCTTC. As protein: CASSLYLAANEQFF. Variable domain in full (rest from reference TRBV11-1 and TRBJ2-1): EAEVAQSPRYKITEKSQAVAFWCDPISGHATLYWYRQILGQGPELLVQFQDESVVDDSQLPKDRFSAERLKGVDSTLKIQPAELGDSAMYLCASSLYLAANEQFFGPGTRLTVL.

The chain joins TRBV7-2 to TRBJ2-7; possibly TRBD2 for D (5 bases). The ends were cut back, 2 bases at V and 6 bases at J, with 8 bases in the middle. CDR1 and CDR2 from the germline V gene are SGHTA and FQGNSA. The CDR3 consists of 12 residues. DNA of the CDR3: TGTGCCAGCAGCTTAACAACTAGCGAGCAGTACTTC. This codes for CASSLTTSEQYF.

The chain recombines TRBV7-2 with TRBJ1-2, with 9 nucleotides matching TRBD1. Germline loops: CDR1 SGHTA, CDR2 FQGNSA. The CDR3 consists of 15 residues. V trimming: 6 bases; J trimming: 5 bases; junction bases outside the gene matches: 10. This chain's CDR3 is CASRATGGSGYGYTF. CDR3 nucleotides: TGTGCCAGCAGGGCCACAGGGGGCTCTGGGTATGGCTACACCTTC.

The V gene is TRBV5-4, the J gene TRBJ2-7; a possible D gene is TRBD2 (5 bases). This CDR3 contains 14 residues. Germline V gene sequence: CDR1 SGHNT, CDR2 YYREEE (reference sequence). V was pared by 0 bases and J by 2 bases, with 9 bases between. The CDR3 DNA sequence: TGTGCCAGCAGCTTGGGTAGCGAAGCCTACGAGCAGTACTTC. This translates into CASSLGSEAYEQYF.

This clone has only one observation. The V call is TRBV19, the J call TRBJ1-5; no reliable D call. The CDR3 contains 12 residues. CDR1 and CDR2 (germline): LNHDA, SQIVND (reference sequence). V gave up 5 bases and J gave up 3 bases, with 5 bases separating them. The CDR3 DNA follows: TGTGCCAGTAGTTCTTACAATCAGCCCCAGCATTTT. It encodes CASSSYNQPQHF.

The table lists this clone with a count of one. The genes are TRBV5-1 and TRBJ2-5; maybe TRBD1 (5 bases). CDR1 is SGHRS and CDR2 is YFSETQ in the germline V gene. There are 15 residues in the CDR3. The V end lost 4 bases, the J end lost 1 base, and 14 bases lay between the germline ends. CDR3: CASSQQPTAQETQYF. CDR3 DNA sequence: TGCGCCAGCAGCCAACAACCGACAGCCCAAGAGACCCAGTACTTC.

The V call is TRBV30, the J call TRBJ2-4; 11 nucleotides agree with TRBD1. The V and J ends lost 5 bases and 3 bases, in that order; junction bases with no gene match: 15. CDR1 GTSNPN and CDR2 SVGIG come from the germline V gene (reference sequence). The CDR3 sequence is 18 residues long. The CDR3 nucleotides are TGTGCCTGGCACCCACCGGGACAGGGGGGTATTGGCAAAAACATTCAGTACTTC. Translation: CAWHPPGQGGIGKNIQYF. Variable domain in full (rest from reference TRBV30 and TRBJ2-4): SQTIHQWPATLVQPVGSPLSLECTVEGTSNPNLYWYRQAAGRGLQLLFYSVGIGQISSEVPQNLSASRPQDRQFILSSKKLLLSDSGFYLCAWHPPGQGGIGKNIQYFGAGTRLSVL.

The chain combines TRBV7-8 with TRBJ2-1, with 8 bases identical to TRBD1. Germline V gives CDR1 SGHVS, CDR2 FQNEAQ. The CDR3 covers 13 residues. With V trimmed by 5 bases and J by 9 bases, 6 bases remained unmatched. This chain's CDR3 is CASSTQGASEQFF. CDR3 bases: TGTGCCAGCAGCACCCAGGGGGCCAGTGAGCAGTTCTTC.

The V gene is TRBV9, the J gene TRBJ1-2, with 9 bases lining up with TRBD1. Looked up from germline, CDR1 is SGDLS and CDR2 is YYNGEE. The V gene end was trimmed by 2 bases and the J gene end by 8 bases; junction bases not matched to a gene: 10. The length of the CDR3 is 15 residues. CDR3 residues: CASSVMDRGGRGYTF. CDR3 nucleotides: TGTGCCAGCAGCGTTATGGACAGGGGCGGGAGAGGCTACACCTTC.

The chain employs TRBV27 and TRBJ2-5; 10 nucleotides match TRBD2. V trimming: 3 bases; J trimming: 4 bases; junction bases outside the gene matches: 5. CDR1 is MNHEY, CDR2 SMNVEV, per germline (reference sequence). The CDR3 sequence is 15 residues long. The CDR3 protein is CASSFDPSGRETQYF. DNA of the CDR3: TGTGCCAGCAGTTTTGATCCTAGCGGGAGAGAGACCCAGTACTTC.

The chain employs TRBV9 and TRBJ2-2, with 7 bases identical to TRBD1. V shed 1 base, J shed 1 base, and the junction held 4 bases outside the gene matches. The CDR3 runs 16 residues. Germline CDR1 is SGDLS and CDR2 is YYNGEE. The CDR3, as DNA: TGTGCCAGCAGCGTATCGACAGGGATGAACACCGGGGAGCTGTTTTTT. It encodes CASSVSTGMNTGELFF.

V usage is TRBV19 and J usage is TRBJ2-3; D might be TRBD2 (5 bases). The CDR3 contains 14 residues. Germline V gene data show CDR1 as LNHDA and CDR2 as SQIVND (reference sequence). V lost 4 bases to trimming and J lost 5 bases, with 13 bases between them. The CDR3 DNA sequence: TGTGCCAGTAGTACGACTATGCTTCTAGATACGCAGTATTTT. Protein sequence: CASSTTMLLDTQYF.

Note on this clone: Because it lacks the conserved phenylalanine or tryptophan at the end, this CDR3 is likely a read error. The DNA is left out, because the CDR3 cannot be placed on it with certainty; the CDR3 is given as TCRdb lists it. The chain couples TRBV27 to TRBJ1-4. Germline V gene data show CDR1 as MNHEY and CDR2 as SMNVEV (reference sequence). The CDR3 has 9 amino acids, counting both end residues. The CDR3 region is CASTRREGS.

The table lists this clone with a count of one. The chain employs TRBV5-1 and TRBJ2-7; 8 bases align to TRBD2. Germline values: CDR1 SGHRS, CDR2 YFSETQ. The V and J ends lost 6 bases and 3 bases, in that order; junction bases with no gene match: 8. This CDR3 contains 14 residues. CDR3: CASNGGGVGYEQYF. The CDR3 region has the DNA TGCGCCAGCAACGGGGGGGGAGTCGGCTACGAGCAGTACTTC. The full variable domain, with the rest looked up from reference TRBV5-1 and TRBJ2-7, is KAGVTQTPRYLIKTRGQQVTLSCSPISGHRSVSWYQQTPGQGLQFLFEYFSETQRNKGNFPGRFSGRQFSNSRSEMNVSTLELGDSALYLCASNGGGVGYEQYFGPGTRLTVT.

The J gene is TRBJ1-1, the V gene TRBV6-5; D gene ambiguous. Per the germline V gene, CDR1 is MNHEY and CDR2 is SVGAGI. The CDR3 is made up of 13 amino acids. Trimming left V 4 bases short and J 1 base short, with 7 bases between. The CDR3 region is CASSSNKNTEAFF. The CDR3, as DNA: TGTGCCAGCAGTTCCAACAAGAACACTGAAGCTTTCTTT.

V usage is TRBV6-5 and J usage is TRBJ2-1; 12 bases align to TRBD2. Germline V gene sequence: CDR1 MNHEY, CDR2 SVGAGI. Trimming removed 6 bases from V and 7 bases from J; junction bases left unmatched: 4. This CDR3 comprises 14 residues. The CDR3 region has the DNA TGTGCCAGCAGCCTAGCGGGAGGGCGGAATGAGCAGTTCTTC. Residues: CASSLAGGRNEQFF.